This T cell receptor (beta chain) was recorded in a study of T cells in women clearing cervical HPV infection (dated by TCRdb to 2017 to 2018). Broadly, across the study: The cases were 20 to 25 women with histologically confirmed HPV16-related CIN3 or worse, and 2 of those women had invasive cancers. The controls were around 26 women whose single incident HPV16 infection cleared within 12 months with no development of precancer or cancer. For cases, the median interval between lesion detection and blood sampling was roughly 140 days, with an interquartile range of roughly 85 to 210 days. Median age was about 35 years in cases versus roughly 40 in controls, and baseline characteristics did not differ significantly. Since HLA typing was available for only a few women, HLA type could not be ruled out as a confounder. Five blinded duplicates per group were added as quality controls, giving some 60 samples: 50 or so participants and ten or so replicates. Cases were matched to controls by age within five years and by the year the sample was collected. The parent cohort enrolled over 8,500 women aged 18 or older in Guanacaste, Costa Rica, in about 1992 to 1994 and followed the women for roughly seven years. Blood from cases was drawn at the visit where the lesion was first identified, while blood from controls was drawn once the infection was no longer detected. This exploratory proof-of-principle case-control study, nested within the Guanacaste HPV Natural History Study in Costa Rica, compared TCR repertoires among women with different cervical HPV16 outcomes.

As to this clone: Its antigen is not yet known. The CDR3 end is not reached by the read, which stops 3 residues before it; the germline J gene fills it in.

The germline V gene (reference sequence) gives CDR1 as DFQATT and CDR2 as SNEGSKA. The CDR3 holds 17 amino acids from the cysteine to the phenylalanine. The 42 bases shown cover part of the CDR3, and their frame starts at base 1. V is pruned by 0 bases and J by 1 base, leaving 5 bases of the junction without a gene match. Every participant had a single incident cervical HPV16 infection, and women with prevalent HPV16 infections were excluded. Cervical HPV DNA was detected by MY09/MY11 PCR, and genotyping was performed by dot-blot hybridization. Approximately 15 mL of heparinized blood were centrifuged, and the buffy coat was split into aliquots, frozen at -30 degrees C, and then kept at -80 degrees C. QIAGEN kits were used to extract genomic DNA from buffy coat specimens. The study at large found these results: Whether associations preceded infection or resulted from infection could not be shown with the cross-sectional design, and effector/memory subsets and HPV-specific T cells were not isolated. TRBV6-7 relative abundance was lower in cases than in controls (0.11% versus 0.16%; Bonferroni P = 0.0008). T-cell numbers per sample were unknown, so richness differences could reflect varying T-cell content rather than repertoire biology. Significantly higher TCR repertoire richness was observed in CIN3+ cases than in controls across sequencing depths, whereas no difference in evenness was found. By combining richness with V gene abundances, random forest classifiers separated cases from controls with an estimated AUC of 0.83.

TCR beta CDR3 regions were amplified by multiplex PCR using the immunoSEQ assay from an average of around 1.2 ug genomic DNA per sample. Primer bias was corrected in the assay by using a complete synthetic TCR repertoire to establish an amplification baseline. The amplicons were sequenced on the Illumina platform. The authors processed their data as follows. Sequence errors were corrected by clustering with frequency ratios and a modified nearest-neighbor algorithm, and the sequences were then analyzed in the immunoSEQ Analyzer using IMGT gene definitions. TCR richness and evenness were averaged over 20 rarefaction repeats at each rarefaction depth, excluding samples with fewer sequences than the depth. Wilcoxon rank sum tests with FDR correction were used to compare V, D and J gene relative abundances between the groups. An intraclass correlation of around 96% for TCR richness and an average of around 71% across 65 to 70 gene segments were obtained from the blinded duplicates. Entries here come from immuneACCESS through TCRdb and include only in-frame sequences with V and J called. Some clones fail to appear in such tables; in the studies checked, an unresolved V gene covers under half of the shortfall, and the cause of the remainder is unknown. V and J calls and clone size follow that table, whereas D and trimming were derived from the DNA. The table for this sample records around 44,000 clones. The leading ten clones occupy about 8% of the sample.

The sequencing input was blood buffy coat. The source is a woman aged 18-69 years with a cervical HPV16 infection that either progressed to CIN3+ or cleared (not recorded which). The chain couples TRBV20-1 to TRBJ2-2, with 10 bases in between that match TRBD2. The CDR3 protein sequence reads: CSARDLGLAVNTGELFF. The covered CDR3 bases are TGCAGTGCTAGAGATCTCGGACTAGCGGTGAACACCGGGGAG.